This TCR beta chain came from a study of blood T cell repertoires in COVID-19. Germline V gives CDR1 LGHDT, CDR2 YNNKEL (reference sequence). The CDR3 has 14 amino acids. V was trimmed by 2 bases and J by 8 bases, leaving 12 bases between them. Data came from immunoSEQ multiplex PCR; TCRdb stores just in-frame clones and leaves some out. The profile shows about 120,000 clones, about 83% of them singletons. Sequenced: peripheral blood. This TCR was recovered from a man in his 60s with acute or convalescent COVID-19. The chain combines TRBV3-1 (or the pseudogene TRBV3-2) with TRBJ1-4, with D possibly matching TRBD1 (6 bases). In DNA, the CDR3 is TGTGCCAGCAGCCAATGGGGGGGCAACGAAAAACTGTTTTTT. This encodes CASSQWGGNEKLFF.